A selection of T cell receptor beta chains follows, all from one sample in a study of cytomegalovirus exposure and HLA in healthy donors. The data were produced by immunoSEQ multiplex PCR, yet TCRdb's version contains in-frame clones alone and is incomplete. The table counts under 90,000 clones; around 13% lies in the top ten. Sequenced input: PBMCs. These receptors were taken from a man aged 45-65 years in good health and CMV-seropositive. CDR3s include the opening cysteine and the closing phenylalanine or tryptophan. Each record gives: J gene, V gene, D gene, CDR3 protein, CDR3 DNA. D genes are given only for firm matches.

TRBJ1-3 | TRBV25-1 | . | CASSFPGQSSGNTIYF | TGTGCCAGCAGTTTCCCCGGACAGAGCTCTGGAAACACCATATATTTT
TRBJ1-6 | TRBV19 | . | CASKSGERSPLHF | TGTGCCAGCAAATCAGGGGAACGGTCACCCCTCCACTTT
TRBJ1-6 | TRBV27 | . | CASSFRSSPLHF | TGTGCCAGCAGTTTTAGATCTTCACCCCTCCACTTT
TRBJ2-5 | TRBV6-6 | . | CASSYLTGRGTQYF | TGTGCCAGCAGTTACCTGACAGGGCGGGGGACCCAGTACTTC
TRBJ2-5 | TRBV28 | TRBD1 | CASSRTGTETQYF | TGTGCCAGCAGTCGGACAGGGACGGAGACCCAGTACTTC
TRBJ2-1 | TRBV9 | . | CASSVKERNEQFF | TGTGCCAGCAGCGTCAAAGAGCGGAATGAGCAGTTCTTC
TRBJ1-4 | TRBV7-9 | . | CASSPQRAGEKLFF | TGTGCCAGCAGCCCACAGCGGGCTGGAGAAAAACTGTTTTTT
TRBJ1-1 | TRBV7-9 | . | CASSLHTEAFF | TGTGCCAGCAGCCTACACACTGAAGCTTTCTTT
TRBJ1-5 | TRBV18 | . | CASSPPPGGGNQPQHF | TGTGCCAGCTCACCACCTCCCGGAGGGGGCAATCAGCCCCAGCATTTT
TRBJ2-3 | TRBV7-3 | . | CASSLTGGADTQYF | TGTGCCAGCAGCTTAACGGGGGGAGCAGATACGCAGTATTTT
TRBJ2-2 | TRBV4-1 | . | CASSSYTGELFF | TGCGCCAGCAGCTCCTACACCGGGGAGCTGTTTTTT
TRBJ2-2 | TRBV5-1 | . | CASSSSMGLEPGELFF | TGCGCCAGCAGCTCCTCTATGGGGCTAGAACCCGGGGAGCTGTTTTTT
TRBJ1-1 | TRBV10-2 | TRBD1 | CASSRTGNTEAFF | TGCGCCAGCAGTAGGACAGGGAACACTGAAGCTTTCTTT
TRBJ1-2 | TRBV5-4 | . | CASRFTGNYGYTF | TGTGCCAGTAGATTTACAGGGAACTATGGCTACACCTTC
TRBJ1-3 | TRBV5-4 | . | CASRTISGNTIYF | TGTGCCAGCAGGACAATCTCTGGAAACACCATATATTTT
TRBJ1-4 | TRBV9 | . | CASSFTGNEKLFF | TGTGCCAGCAGCTTTACAGGGAATGAAAAACTGTTTTTT
TRBJ2-6 | TRBV19 | . | CASSDPDGNSGANVLTF | TGTGCCAGTAGTGACCCGGACGGGAACTCTGGGGCCAACGTCCTGACTTTC
TRBJ1-2 | TRBV19 | . | CASSIDRGAVRIYGYTF | TGTGCCAGTAGTATAGATCGGGGAGCCGTCAGGATATATGGCTACACCTTC
TRBJ1-5 | TRBV5-1 | . | CASSFLGDQPQHF | TGCGCCAGCAGCTTTCTGGGAGATCAGCCCCAGCATTTT
TRBJ1-2 | TRBV6-5 | TRBD1 | CASSYRQGVDGYTF | TGTGCCAGCAGTTACAGGCAGGGGGTGGATGGCTACACCTTC
TRBJ1-4 | TRBV18 | . | CASSPVSQGEKLFF | TGTGCCAGCTCACCCGTTTCACAGGGAGAAAAACTGTTTTTT
TRBJ2-7 | TRBV28 | . | CASSPPPGKLLGEQYF | TGTGCCAGCAGTCCCCCCCCCGGGAAACTTTTGGGGGAGCAGTACTTC
TRBJ2-6 | TRBV4-1 | TRBD1 | CASSQDTGAGANVLTF | TGCGCCAGCAGCCAAGATACAGGGGCAGGGGCCAACGTCCTGACTTTC
TRBJ1-1 | TRBV4-2 | . | CASSQALRTETPEAFF | TGTGCCAGCAGCCAAGCCCTCCGGACAGAGACCCCTGAAGCTTTCTTT
TRBJ1-2 | TRBV14 | . | CASSQETDGDYGYTF | TGTGCCAGCAGCCAAGAAACCGATGGAGACTATGGCTACACCTTC
TRBJ2-2 | TRBV5-1 | TRBD1 | CASSFTGTVNTGELFF | TGCGCCAGCAGCTTTACCGGGACAGTGAACACCGGGGAGCTGTTTTTT
TRBJ1-5 | TRBV29-1 | . | CSVKGSNQPQHF | TGCAGCGTTAAGGGGAGCAATCAGCCCCAGCATTTT
TRBJ2-2 | TRBV7-9 | TRBD2 | CASSLVSSGRLWTGELFF | TGTGCCAGCAGCTTAGTGAGTAGCGGGAGGCTATGGACCGGGGAGCTGTTTTTT
TRBJ1-2 | TRBV27 | TRBD1 | CASSSGDRGEYGYTF | TGTGCCAGCAGTTCGGGGGACAGGGGGGAGTATGGCTACACCTTC
TRBJ1-2 | TRBV4-2 | TRBD1 | CASSSGGGDYTF | TGTGCCAGCAGCTCAGGGGGCGGTGACTACACCTTC